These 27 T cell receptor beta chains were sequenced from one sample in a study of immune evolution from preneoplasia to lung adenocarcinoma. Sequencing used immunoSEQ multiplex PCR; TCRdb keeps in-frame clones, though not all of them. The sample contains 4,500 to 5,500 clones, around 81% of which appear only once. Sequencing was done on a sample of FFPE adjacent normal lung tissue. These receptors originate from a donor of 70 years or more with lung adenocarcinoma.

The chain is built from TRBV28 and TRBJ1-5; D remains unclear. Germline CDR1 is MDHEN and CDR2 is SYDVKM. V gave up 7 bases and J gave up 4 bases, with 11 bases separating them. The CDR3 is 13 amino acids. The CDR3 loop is CASKPSANQPQHF. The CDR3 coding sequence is TGTGCCAGCAAGCCTAGCGCGAATCAGCCCCAGCATTTT.

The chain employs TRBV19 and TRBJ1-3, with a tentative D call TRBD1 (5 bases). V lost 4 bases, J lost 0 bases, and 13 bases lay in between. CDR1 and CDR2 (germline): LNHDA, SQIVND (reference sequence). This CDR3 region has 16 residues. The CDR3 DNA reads TGTGCCAGTAGTAGGCCTCGGGGGATCTCTGGAAACACCATATATTTT. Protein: CASSRPRGISGNTIYF.

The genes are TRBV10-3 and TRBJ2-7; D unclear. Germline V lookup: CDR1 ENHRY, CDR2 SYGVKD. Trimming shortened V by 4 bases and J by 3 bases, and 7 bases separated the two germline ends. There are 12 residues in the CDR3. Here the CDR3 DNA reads TGTGCCATCAGTGGCCTGAGCTACGAGCAGTACTTC. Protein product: CAISGLSYEQYF.

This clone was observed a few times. CDR3 DNA: TGTGCCAGCAGCGTATCCAGCTGGAACACTGAAGCTTTCTTT. It is translated as CASSVSSWNTEAFF. J is TRBJ1-1 and V is TRBV11-1; D is ambiguous. Trimming removed 5 bases at V and 1 base at J, with 11 bases between. Germline V gene sequence: CDR1 SGHAT, CDR2 FQDESV (reference sequence). The CDR3 runs 14 residues. Variable domain in full (rest from reference TRBV11-1 and TRBJ1-1): EAEVAQSPRYKITEKSQAVAFWCDPISGHATLYWYRQILGQGPELLVQFQDESVVDDSQLPKDRFSAERLKGVDSTLKIQPAELGDSAMYLCASSVSSWNTEAFFGQGTRLTVV.

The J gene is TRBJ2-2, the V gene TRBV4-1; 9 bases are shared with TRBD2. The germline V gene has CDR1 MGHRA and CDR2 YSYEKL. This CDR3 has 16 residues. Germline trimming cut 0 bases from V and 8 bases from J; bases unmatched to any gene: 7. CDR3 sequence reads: CASSQDAAGGRGELFF. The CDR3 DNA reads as TGCGCCAGCAGCCAAGACGCGGCGGGAGGGAGAGGGGAGCTGTTTTTT.

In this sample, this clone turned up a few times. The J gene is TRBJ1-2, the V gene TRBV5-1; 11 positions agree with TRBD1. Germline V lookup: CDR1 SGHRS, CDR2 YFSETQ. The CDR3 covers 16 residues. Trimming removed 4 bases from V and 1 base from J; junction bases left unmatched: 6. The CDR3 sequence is CASSPGTGGYNYGYTF. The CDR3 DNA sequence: TGCGCCAGCAGCCCAGGGACAGGGGGATATAACTATGGCTACACCTTC.

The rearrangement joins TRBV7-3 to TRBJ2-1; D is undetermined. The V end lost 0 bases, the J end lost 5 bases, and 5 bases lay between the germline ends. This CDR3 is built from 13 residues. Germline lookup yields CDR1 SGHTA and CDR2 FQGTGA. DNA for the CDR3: TGTGCCAGCAGCTTAACTCAAGACAATGAGCAGTTCTTC. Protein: CASSLTQDNEQFF.

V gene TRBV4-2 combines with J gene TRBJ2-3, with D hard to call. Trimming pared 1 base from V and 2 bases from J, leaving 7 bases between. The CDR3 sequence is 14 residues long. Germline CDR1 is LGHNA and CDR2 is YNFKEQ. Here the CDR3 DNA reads TGTGCCAGCAGCCAAGGAAGTACCACAGATACGCAGTATTTT. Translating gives CASSQGSTTDTQYF.

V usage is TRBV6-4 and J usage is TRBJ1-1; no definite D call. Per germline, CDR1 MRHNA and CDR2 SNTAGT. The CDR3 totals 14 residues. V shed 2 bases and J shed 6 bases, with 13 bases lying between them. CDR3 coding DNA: TGTGCCAGCAGTGACAACTCGGAGGAGTCTGAAGCTTTCTTT. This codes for CASSDNSEESEAFF.

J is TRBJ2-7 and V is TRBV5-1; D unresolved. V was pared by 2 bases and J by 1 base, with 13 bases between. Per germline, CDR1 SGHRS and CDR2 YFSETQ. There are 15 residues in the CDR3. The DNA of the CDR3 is TGCGCCAGCAGCTTATCTCCCGGAGCTTCCTACGAGCAGTACTTC. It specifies CASSLSPGASYEQYF. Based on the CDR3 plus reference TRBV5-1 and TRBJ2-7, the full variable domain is KAGVTQTPRYLIKTRGQQVTLSCSPISGHRSVSWYQQTPGQGLQFLFEYFSETQRNKGNFPGRFSGRQFSNSRSEMNVSTLELGDSALYLCASSLSPGASYEQYFGPGTRLTVT.

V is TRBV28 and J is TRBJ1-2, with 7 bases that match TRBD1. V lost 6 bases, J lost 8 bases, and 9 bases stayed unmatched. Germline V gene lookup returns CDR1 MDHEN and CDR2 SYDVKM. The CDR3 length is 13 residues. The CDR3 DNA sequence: TGTGCCAGCAGGAACAGGGGCGGTGGGGGCTACACCTTC. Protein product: CASRNRGGGGYTF.

CDR3 amino acids: CASSEGGDEQYF. Written as DNA, the CDR3 is TGCGCCAGCAGTGAAGGGGGCGACGAGCAGTACTTC. This rearrangement joins TRBV10-2 to TRBJ2-7, with 7 nucleotides matching TRBD1. The CDR3 covers 12 residues. CDR1 is WSHSY, CDR2 SAAADI, per germline. The trim removed 3 bases at V and 5 bases at J, leaving 1 base unmatched.

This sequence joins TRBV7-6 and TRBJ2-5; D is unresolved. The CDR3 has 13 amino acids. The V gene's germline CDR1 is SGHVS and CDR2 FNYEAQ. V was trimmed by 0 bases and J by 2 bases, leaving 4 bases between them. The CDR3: CASSLAPQETQYF. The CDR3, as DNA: TGTGCCAGCAGCTTAGCCCCACAAGAGACCCAGTACTTC.

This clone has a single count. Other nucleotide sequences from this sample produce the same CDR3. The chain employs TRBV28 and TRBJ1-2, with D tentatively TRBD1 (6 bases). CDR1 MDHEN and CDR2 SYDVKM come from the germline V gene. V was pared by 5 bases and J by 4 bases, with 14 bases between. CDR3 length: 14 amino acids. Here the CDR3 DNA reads TGTGCCAGCAGTCCGAGACAGGAGCGCTATGGCTACACCTTC. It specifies CASSPRQERYGYTF.

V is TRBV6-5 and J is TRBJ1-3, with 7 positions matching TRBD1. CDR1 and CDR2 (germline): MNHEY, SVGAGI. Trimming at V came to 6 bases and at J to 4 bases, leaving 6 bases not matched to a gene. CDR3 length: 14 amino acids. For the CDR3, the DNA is TGTGCCAGCAGCCAGACAGGGTCGGGAAACACCATATATTTT. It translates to CASSQTGSGNTIYF.

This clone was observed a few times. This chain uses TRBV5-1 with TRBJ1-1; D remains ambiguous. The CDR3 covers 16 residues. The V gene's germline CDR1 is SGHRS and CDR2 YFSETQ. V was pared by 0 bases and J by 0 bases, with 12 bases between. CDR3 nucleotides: TGCGCCAGCAGCTTGGTAGGAACAACCATGAACACTGAAGCTTTCTTT. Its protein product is CASSLVGTTMNTEAFF.

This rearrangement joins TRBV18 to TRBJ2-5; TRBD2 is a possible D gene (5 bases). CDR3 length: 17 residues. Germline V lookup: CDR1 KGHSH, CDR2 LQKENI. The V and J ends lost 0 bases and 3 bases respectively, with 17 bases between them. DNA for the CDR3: TGTGCCAGCTCACCACCGATGTCGGGAAGCCGTAAAGAGACCCAGTACTTC. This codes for CASSPPMSGSRKETQYF.

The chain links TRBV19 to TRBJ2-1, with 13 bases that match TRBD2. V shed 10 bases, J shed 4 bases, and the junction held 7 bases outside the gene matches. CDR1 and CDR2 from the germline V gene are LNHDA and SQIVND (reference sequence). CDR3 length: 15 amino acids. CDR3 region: CATSGTSGKYNEQFF. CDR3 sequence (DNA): TGTGCCACCTCCGGGACTAGCGGGAAATACAATGAGCAGTTCTTC.

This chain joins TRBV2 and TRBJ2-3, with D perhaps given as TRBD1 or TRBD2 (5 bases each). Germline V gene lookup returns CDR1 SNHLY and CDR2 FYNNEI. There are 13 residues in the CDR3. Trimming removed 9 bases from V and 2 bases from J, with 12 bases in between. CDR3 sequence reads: CARKGTNTDTQYF. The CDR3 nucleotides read TGTGCCAGGAAAGGGACGAACACAGATACGCAGTATTTT. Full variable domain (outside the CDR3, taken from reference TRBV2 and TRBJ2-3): EPEVTQTPSHQVTQMGQEVILRCVPISNHLYFYWYRQILGQKVEFLVSFYNNEISEKSEIFDDQFSVERPDGSNFTLKIRSTKLEDSAMYFCARKGTNTDTQYFGPGTRLTVL.

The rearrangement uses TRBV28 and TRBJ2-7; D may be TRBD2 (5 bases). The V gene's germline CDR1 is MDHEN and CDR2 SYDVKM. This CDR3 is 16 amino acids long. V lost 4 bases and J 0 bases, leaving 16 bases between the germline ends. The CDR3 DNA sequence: TGTGCCAGCAGTTCCTTTGGTGGGAGTAGCTCCTACGAGCAGTACTTC. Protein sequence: CASSSFGGSSSYEQYF.

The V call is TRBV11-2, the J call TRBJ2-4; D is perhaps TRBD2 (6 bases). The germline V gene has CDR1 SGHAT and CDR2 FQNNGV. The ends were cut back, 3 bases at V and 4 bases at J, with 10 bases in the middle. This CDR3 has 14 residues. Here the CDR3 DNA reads TGTGCCAGCAGCTTCAGTAGCGGAAAAAACATTCAGTACTTC. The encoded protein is CASSFSSGKNIQYF.

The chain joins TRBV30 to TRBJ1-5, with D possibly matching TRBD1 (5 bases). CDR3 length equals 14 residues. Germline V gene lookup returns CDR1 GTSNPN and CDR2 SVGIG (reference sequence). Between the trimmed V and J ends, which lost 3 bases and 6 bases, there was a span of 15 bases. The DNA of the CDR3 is TGTGCCTGGAGCACCGGGACGTTAGGTCAGCCCCAGCATTTT. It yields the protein CAWSTGTLGQPQHF.

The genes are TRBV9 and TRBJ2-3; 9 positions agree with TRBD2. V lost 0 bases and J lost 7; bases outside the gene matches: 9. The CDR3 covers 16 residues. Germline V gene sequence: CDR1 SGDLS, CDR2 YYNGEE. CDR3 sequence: CASSVGLAANSYTQYF. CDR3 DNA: TGTGCCAGCAGCGTAGGACTAGCGGCCAACTCATATACGCAGTATTTT.

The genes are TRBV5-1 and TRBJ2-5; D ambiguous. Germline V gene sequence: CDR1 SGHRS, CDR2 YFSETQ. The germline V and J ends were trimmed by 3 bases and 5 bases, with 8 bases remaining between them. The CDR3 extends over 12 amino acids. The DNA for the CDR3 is TGCGCCAGCAGCTCGACGTTGGAGACCCAGTACTTC. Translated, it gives CASSSTLETQYF.

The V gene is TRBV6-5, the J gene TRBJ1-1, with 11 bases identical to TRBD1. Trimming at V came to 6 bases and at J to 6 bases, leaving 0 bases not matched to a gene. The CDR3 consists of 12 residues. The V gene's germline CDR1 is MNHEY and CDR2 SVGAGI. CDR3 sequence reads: CASRGQGAEAFF. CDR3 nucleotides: TGTGCCAGCAGGGGACAGGGGGCTGAAGCTTTCTTT.

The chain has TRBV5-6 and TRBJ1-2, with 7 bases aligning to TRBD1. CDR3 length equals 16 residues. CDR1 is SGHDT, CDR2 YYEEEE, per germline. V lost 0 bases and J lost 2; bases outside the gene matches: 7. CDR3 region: CASSLAAPTGNYGYTF. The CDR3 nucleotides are TGTGCCAGCAGCTTGGCGGCCCCGACAGGGAACTATGGCTACACCTTC. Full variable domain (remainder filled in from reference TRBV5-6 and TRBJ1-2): DAGVTQSPTHLIKTRGQQVTLRCSPKSGHDTVSWYQQALGQGPQFIFQYYEEEERQRGNFPDRFSGHQFPNYSSELNVNALLLGDSALYLCASSLAAPTGNYGYTFGSGTRLTVV.

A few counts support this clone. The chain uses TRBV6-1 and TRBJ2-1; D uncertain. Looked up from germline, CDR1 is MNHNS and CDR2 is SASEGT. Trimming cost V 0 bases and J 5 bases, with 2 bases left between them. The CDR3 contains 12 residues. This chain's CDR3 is CASSEAHNEQFF. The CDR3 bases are TGTGCCAGCAGTGAAGCGCACAATGAGCAGTTCTTC.